One sample yielded the 7 T cell receptor beta chains listed below, sequenced in a study of blood T cell repertoires in COVID-19 (dated by TCRdb to about 2020). The library was produced with the immunoSEQ multiplex PCR assay. TCRdb's version of the immuneACCESS table is confined to in-frame rearrangements and falls short of the full clone set. An unresolved V gene accounts for under half of the shortfall where checked; the remainder is of unknown origin. The sample table shows roughly 410,000 clones, and 87% are seen once. The top ten clones comprise about 2.1% of the sample. Sequencing was carried out using peripheral blood. The receptor source for this set is a woman aged 55-69 years with COVID-19, enrolled during active disease.

This sequence joins TRBV5-1 and TRBJ1-2, with 9 bases lining up with TRBD1. The V gene end was trimmed by 1 base and the J gene end by 4 bases; junction bases not matched to a gene: 2. The CDR3 runs 14 residues. The germline V gene encodes CDR1 SGHRS and CDR2 YFSETQ. The CDR3 spells CASSLTGGSYGYTF. DNA for the CDR3: TGCGCCAGCAGCTTGACAGGGGGCAGCTATGGCTACACCTTC.

About this clone itself: The sample contains more than one DNA sequence encoding this CDR3. The chain uses TRBV3-1 (or the pseudogene TRBV3-2) and TRBJ2-7, with D unresolved. Trimming shortened V by 6 bases and J by 3 bases, and 6 bases separated the two germline ends. Per the germline V gene, CDR1 is LGHDT and CDR2 is YNNKEL (reference sequence). This CDR3 comprises 11 residues. The CDR3 coding sequence is TGTGCCAGCAGTCGGAGCTACGAGCAGTACTTC. Amino acids: CASSRSYEQYF.

J is TRBJ1-1 and V is TRBV4-2, with 8 bases aligning to TRBD1. The germline CDR1 and CDR2 sequences are LGHNA and YNFKEQ. This CDR3 is 16 amino acids long. Unmatched junction bases numbered 8, after V lost 1 base and J lost 4 bases. Here the CDR3 reads CASSQVTGGWGTEAFF. In nucleotides, the CDR3 is TGTGCCAGCAGCCAAGTAACAGGGGGATGGGGCACTGAAGCTTTCTTT.

The chain has TRBV7-3 and TRBJ2-1; D is possibly TRBD1 (6 bases). The V and J ends lost 5 bases and 4 bases respectively, with 18 bases between them. Germline CDR1 and CDR2: SGHTA and FQGTGA. This CDR3 is 16 amino acids long. CDR3 sequence: CASSHTGTKTYNEQFF. Written as DNA, the CDR3 is TGTGCCAGCAGCCACACCGGGACAAAAACGTACAATGAGCAGTTCTTC.

The rearrangement uses TRBV6-5 and TRBJ1-2; 8 nucleotides agree with TRBD1. The CDR3 extends over 15 amino acids. Trimming removed 8 bases from V and 4 bases from J; junction bases left unmatched: 12. Germline V gene data show CDR1 as MNHEY and CDR2 as SVGAGI. CDR3 amino acids: CASSPASGTGYGYTF. CDR3 DNA: TGTGCCAGCTCACCCGCCTCTGGGACAGGCTATGGCTACACCTTC.

The chain combines TRBV9 with TRBJ2-5; 10 nucleotides match TRBD2. J lost 0 bases, V lost 0 bases, and 5 bases had no gene match. The V gene's germline CDR1 is SGDLS and CDR2 YYNGEE. CDR3 length equals 17 residues. The CDR3 DNA reads as TGTGCCAGCAGCGTAGGAGGTAGCGGGGGGTACCAAGAGACCCAGTACTTC. It yields the protein CASSVGGSGGYQETQYF.

The chain couples TRBV18 to TRBJ1-2; possibly TRBD1 for D (5 bases). In germline, CDR1 is KGHSH, CDR2 LQKENI. This CDR3 comprises 14 residues. V dropped 6 bases and J dropped 8 bases, with 19 bases sitting between them. Here the CDR3 reads CASSPDMLRGGYTF. For the CDR3, the DNA is TGTGCCAGCTCCCCTGACATGTTAAGGGGCGGCTACACCTTC.